The 27 T cell receptor beta chains reported below all come from one sample, sequenced in a study of identical twins. TCRdb redid the calling of the 5' RACE reads with MiXCR, one entry per CDR3 protein. Here the sample spans a few hundred thousand distinct CDR3 sequences, approximately 10% being singletons. These data were also filed under a second study, of yellow fever vaccine responses in identical twins.

Sequenced: PBMCs. The receptors derive from a woman younger than 35 in good health.

This clonotype was seen a few times. V gene TRBV29-1 combines with J gene TRBJ2-7; no clear D. Germline CDR1 reads SQVTM; CDR2 reads ANQGSEA. The CDR3 is made up of 13 amino acids. Deletions cut 2 bases from V and 2 bases from J, with 10 bases between. This chain's CDR3 is CSVERDNTYEQYF. The CDR3 DNA follows: TGCAGCGTTGAACGCGACAACACCTACGAGCAGTACTTC.

This clonotype came up a few times. The V and J genes are TRBV28 and TRBJ2-7; 9 positions match TRBD2. The CDR3 runs 17 residues. V lost 3 bases to trimming and J lost 0 bases; unmatched junction nucleotides: 9. Germline CDR1 MDHEN, CDR2 SYDVKM. CDR3 amino acids: CASSLGSGGISSYEQYF. CDR3 sequence (DNA): TGTGCCAGCAGTTTGGGTAGCGGGGGTATCAGCTCCTACGAGCAGTACTTC.

This clonotype has just a few counts. This chain's CDR3 is CASSRDPGAGTGELFF. DNA for the CDR3: TGTGCCAGCTCACGTGACCCGGGCGCTGGGACCGGGGAGCTGTTTTTT. The V call is TRBV18, the J call TRBJ2-2; D remains ambiguous. This CDR3 is 16 amino acids long. CDR1 and CDR2 from the germline V gene are KGHSH and LQKENI. Trimming cost V 4 bases and J 5 bases, with 17 bases left between them. The complete variable domain, with remaining parts taken from reference TRBV18 and TRBJ2-2, reads NAGVMQNPRHLVRRRGQEARLRCSPMKGHSHVYWYRQLPEEGLKFMVYLQKENIIDESGMPKERFSAEFPKEGPSILRIQQVVRGDSAAYFCASSRDPGAGTGELFFGEGSRLTVL.

The chain combines TRBV28 with TRBJ1-1; D not certain. Germline V gene sequence: CDR1 MDHEN, CDR2 SYDVKM. Trimming removed 2 bases from V and 1 base from J, with 14 bases in between. This CDR3 contains 16 residues. CDR3 amino acids: CASSLDLLQQNTEAFF. CDR3 sequence (DNA): TGTGCCAGCAGTTTAGACCTCCTACAACAGAACACTGAAGCTTTCTTT.

This clonotype has a count of ten or more. The chain employs TRBV7-9 and TRBJ2-2; 8 nucleotides line up with TRBD1. This CDR3 is 14 amino acids long. J gave up 5 bases and V 2 bases, and 1 base lay outside the gene matches. Germline loops: CDR1 SEHNR, CDR2 FQNEAQ (reference sequence). The CDR3 sequence is CASSLTGGTGELFF. Here the CDR3 DNA reads TGTGCCAGCAGCTTAACAGGGGGAACCGGGGAGCTGTTTTTT.

J is TRBJ2-2 and V is TRBV24-1; TRBD1 aligns across 10 bases. CDR1 is KGHDR, CDR2 SFDVKD, per germline. J lost 6 bases, V lost 5 bases, and 2 bases had no gene match. The CDR3 runs 14 residues. The CDR3 loop is CATSGQGAAGELFF. The CDR3 DNA sequence: TGTGCCACCAGTGGACAGGGGGCAGCCGGGGAGCTGTTTTTT.

The sample holds many counts of this clonotype. The chain recombines TRBV12-3 or TRBV12-4 with TRBJ2-7; 8 bases fit TRBD1. CDR3 length: 15 residues. J was trimmed by 2 bases and V by 5 bases; bases with no gene match: 8. The CDR3 sequence: CASSLTRQGPYEQYF. CDR3 in DNA: TGTGCCAGCAGTCTTACCAGACAGGGGCCCTACGAGCAGTACTTC.

This clonotype was seen at least ten times. This sequence joins TRBV18 and TRBJ1-1; D unclear. CDR3 size: 13 residues. The ends were cut back, 3 bases at V and 1 base at J, with 6 bases in the middle. Germline CDR1 and CDR2: KGHSH and LQKENI. The CDR3 DNA sequence: TGTGCCAGCTCACCTAAAGCGAACACTGAAGCTTTCTTT. Amino acid sequence: CASSPKANTEAFF.

The chain employs TRBV12-3 or TRBV12-4 and TRBJ2-4, with no clear D. There are 14 residues in the CDR3. V was pared by 3 bases and J by 0 bases, with 6 bases between. CDR3: CASSFPAAKNIQYF. The CDR3 bases are TGTGCCAGCAGTTTCCCAGCAGCCAAAAACATTCAGTACTTC.

The V gene is TRBV6-5, the J gene TRBJ2-2; TRBD2 matches at 12 bases. V shed 2 bases, J shed 7 bases, and the junction held 5 bases outside the gene matches. The length of the CDR3 is 16 residues. Germline-derived CDR1 and CDR2 are MNHEY and SVGAGI. CDR3 nucleotides: TGTGCCAGCAGTTACGAGCCTAGCGGGGGGGTCGGGGAGCTGTTTTTT. Translated: CASSYEPSGGVGELFF.

This clonotype was observed many times. The chain recombines TRBV6-2 or TRBV6-3 with TRBJ2-1; no definite D call. Looked up from germline, CDR1 is MNHEY and CDR2 is SVGEGT. The CDR3 sequence is 14 residues long. The V end was cut by 6 bases, the J end by 5 bases, with 14 bases between. Here the CDR3 reads CASSRHLINNEQFF. The CDR3 DNA follows: TGTGCCAGCAGCCGACATCTAATCAACAATGAGCAGTTCTTC.

In this sample, this clonotype turned up a few times. J is TRBJ2-7 and V is TRBV3-1, with D perhaps matching TRBD2 (5 bases). V was shortened by 4 bases and J by 5 bases, with 12 bases between the two germline ends. There are 13 residues in the CDR3. The germline gives CDR1 LGHDT, CDR2 YNNKEL (reference sequence). CDR3 nucleotide sequence: TGTGCCAGCAGCCGGAGAGGGATCAACGAGCAGTACTTC. Amino acids: CASSRRGINEQYF.

The chain links TRBV15 to TRBJ2-7; 11 bases match TRBD2. The CDR3 contains 14 residues. The J segment lost 6 bases and the V segment lost 7 bases, leaving 8 bases of the junction unmatched. Germline V gene sequence: CDR1 LNHNV, CDR2 YYDKDF (reference sequence). The DNA for the CDR3 is TGTGCCACCACCTCCGGGACTAGCGGATCCGAGCAGTACTTC. Translating it yields CATTSGTSGSEQYF.

This clonotype showed up many times. The chain combines TRBV20-1 with TRBJ2-7, with D tentatively TRBD1 (8 bases). CDR3 length: 14 amino acids. The V and J ends lost 1 base and 3 bases respectively, with 13 bases between them. Germline-derived CDR1 and CDR2 are DFQATT and SNEGSKA (reference sequence). CDR3 sequence reads: CSARAGGTGYEQYF. CDR3 coding DNA: TGCAGTGCTAGAGCCGGGGGGACAGGCTACGAGCAGTACTTC.

This clonotype was recorded many times. This sequence joins TRBV28 and TRBJ1-5; 9 positions agree with TRBD1. Germline CDR1 MDHEN, CDR2 SYDVKM. Trimming at V came to 8 bases and at J to 7 bases, leaving 9 bases not matched to a gene. The CDR3 loop spans 14 amino acids. The CDR3 loop is CASFIGTGQQPQHF. DNA for the CDR3: TGTGCCAGCTTCATCGGGACAGGGCAACAGCCCCAGCATTTT. The full variable domain, rest sourced from reference TRBV28 and TRBJ1-5, is DVKVTQSSRYLVKRTGEKVFLECVQDMDHENMFWYRQDPGLGLRLIYFSYDVKMKEKGDIPEGYSVSREKKERFSLILESASTNQTSMYLCASFIGTGQQPQHFGDGTRLSIL.

The gene calls are TRBV6-4 and TRBJ2-3; TRBD1 matches at 7 bases. The V and J ends lost 3 bases and 4 bases, in that order; junction bases with no gene match: 7. The length of the CDR3 is 15 residues. Germline lookup yields CDR1 MRHNA and CDR2 SNTAGT. This CDR3 reads CASSEQPGQADTQYF. The CDR3 region has the DNA TGTGCCAGCAGTGAGCAACCAGGACAGGCAGATACGCAGTATTTT.

This clonotype showed up just a few times. The chain combines TRBV21-1 with TRBJ2-5; whether TRBD1, the table's D call, matches the DNA was not checked. TRBV21-1 is given as a pseudogene. The CDR3 runs to 12 residues. The CDR3 protein is CATWDYQETQYF. CDR3 nucleotides: TGTGCCACCTGGGACTACCAAGAGACCCAGTACTTC.

The J gene is TRBJ2-3, the V gene TRBV20-1; D may be TRBD2 (6 bases). Trimming shortened V by 5 bases and J by 0 bases, and 12 bases separated the two germline ends. The CDR3 spans 14 residues. From germline, CDR1 is DFQATT and CDR2 SNEGSKA (reference sequence). CDR3 protein: CSAFRLVSTDTQYF. The CDR3 region has the DNA TGCAGTGCTTTCCGACTAGTTAGCACAGATACGCAGTATTTT.

The chain couples TRBV2 to TRBJ1-4; possible D gene TRBD1, 5 bases. The CDR3 spans 15 residues. CDR1 and CDR2 (germline): SNHLY, FYNNEI. The ends were cut back, 7 bases at V and 8 bases at J, with 20 bases in the middle. The CDR3 region is CASTKDGARIEKLFF. The CDR3 region has the DNA TGTGCCAGCACCAAGGACGGGGCGAGGATAGAAAAACTGTTTTTT.

Written as DNA, the CDR3 is TGTGCCAGCAGTCCTGGACTAGCGGGAGGGATGAATGAGCAGTTCTTC. It codes for CASSPGLAGGMNEQFF. The chain couples TRBV27 to TRBJ2-1; 15 bases are a match to TRBD2. The V gene's germline CDR1 is MNHEY and CDR2 SMNVEV (reference sequence). V trimming: 5 bases; J trimming: 7 bases; junction bases outside the gene matches: 6. CDR3 length equals 16 residues.

This clonotype was found many times. This chain connects TRBV29-1 to TRBJ2-1; 7 bases agree with TRBD2. The CDR3 has 14 residues. Germline assignment: CDR1 SQVTM and CDR2 ANQGSEA. V shed 1 base and J 7 bases; nucleotides not matched to a gene: 7. Written as DNA, the CDR3 is TGCAGCGTTGAAGGGCTAGCGGTCGGAAATGAGCAGTTCTTC. Translation gives CSVEGLAVGNEQFF.

The chain carries TRBV28 and TRBJ2-1; D unresolved. CDR3 length: 13 residues. V was cut by 2 bases and J by 9 bases, with 11 bases left in between. From germline, CDR1 is MDHEN and CDR2 SYDVKM. The CDR3 DNA is TGTGCCAGCAGTTTAAATCGGTGGGGTGAGCAGTTCTTC. Amino acid sequence: CASSLNRWGEQFF.

At least ten counts were recorded for this clonotype. This sequence joins TRBV6-5 and TRBJ1-3, with D hard to call. Looked up from germline, CDR1 is MNHEY and CDR2 is SVGAGI. This CDR3 has 14 amino acids. Trimming stripped 5 bases from V and 0 bases from J, with 8 bases between. The CDR3 DNA reads as TGTGCCAGCAGTATACAGAGCTCTGGAAACACCATATATTTT. Translation: CASSIQSSGNTIYF.

The CDR3 region is CATSDQGTKYLNEQFF. The CDR3 coding sequence is TGTGCCACCAGTGATCAGGGGACTAAATATCTGAATGAGCAGTTCTTC. This chain joins TRBV24-1 and TRBJ2-1; D is possibly TRBD2 (7 bases). Germline CDR1 reads KGHDR; CDR2 reads SFDVKD. V shed 3 bases and J shed 7 bases, with 18 bases lying between them. This CDR3 region has 16 residues.

The V and J genes are TRBV10-3 and TRBJ2-5; 10 bases align to TRBD2. Germline CDR1 ENHRY, CDR2 SYGVKD. V shed 6 bases, J shed 5 bases, and the junction held 9 bases outside the gene matches. The CDR3 extends over 15 amino acids. The CDR3 is CAISPELAGEETQYF. The CDR3 DNA reads as TGTGCCATCAGCCCGGAGCTAGCGGGAGAGGAGACCCAGTACTTC.

The rearrangement links TRBV29-1 to TRBJ2-7, with 8 nucleotides matching TRBD1. Per the germline V gene, CDR1 is SQVTM and CDR2 is ANQGSEA. CDR3 size: 13 residues. The J segment lost 3 bases and the V segment lost 4 bases, leaving 5 bases of the junction unmatched. DNA for the CDR3: TGCAGCGTTGTTTCGGACAGGGACTACGAGCAGTACTTC. Amino acid sequence: CSVVSDRDYEQYF.

This clonotype was seen many times. The chain combines TRBV7-6 with TRBJ2-1, with D maybe TRBD2 (5 bases). The ends were cut back, 5 bases at V and 8 bases at J, with 10 bases in the middle. The CDR3 is 12 residues long. Germline values: CDR1 SGHVS, CDR2 FNYEAQ. The CDR3 is CASSRDIYEQFF. Here the CDR3 DNA reads TGTGCCAGCAGCCGGGATATCTATGAGCAGTTCTTC.